A single sample is the source of the 19 T cell receptor beta chains below, sequenced in a study of blood T cell repertoires in COVID-19. Method: immunoSEQ multiplex PCR; TCRdb's copy keeps in-frame clones and lacks some. The sample consists of about 110,000 clones, over 60% of them appearing once. The sample comprised peripheral blood. All receptors come from a man at least 80 years old with COVID-19, enrolled during active disease.

The CDR3 region is CASSTWTGGGEKLFF. CDR3 in DNA: TGTGCCAGTAGTACCTGGACAGGGGGCGGTGAAAAACTGTTTTTT. The gene calls are TRBV19 and TRBJ1-4; TRBD1 matches at 11 bases. This CDR3 is built from 15 residues. Trimming at V came to 4 bases and at J to 7 bases, leaving 5 bases not matched to a gene. The germline V gene has CDR1 LNHDA and CDR2 SQIVND (reference sequence).

The rearrangement uses TRBV29-1 and TRBJ1-2; 7 nucleotides match TRBD1. After removal of 3 bases from V and 5 bases from J, the junction contained 3 bases not matched to a gene. This CDR3 is built from 12 residues. Germline V gene lookup returns CDR1 SQVTM and CDR2 ANQGSEA. CDR3 sequence: CSVERGRYGYTF. The CDR3 DNA is TGCAGCGTTGAGAGGGGGCGGTATGGCTACACCTTC.

The V gene is TRBV5-1, the J gene TRBJ2-2; no reliable D call. The CDR3 contains 13 residues. Deletions cut 0 bases from V and 6 bases from J, with 6 bases between. The germline V gene has CDR1 SGHRS and CDR2 YFSETQ. The CDR3 DNA follows: TGCGCCAGCAGCTTGGAAGAGTCCGGGGAGCTGTTTTTT. It codes for CASSLEESGELFF.

J is TRBJ2-1 and V is TRBV19; maybe TRBD1 (6 bases). The CDR3 sequence is 14 residues long. Germline assignment: CDR1 LNHDA and CDR2 SQIVND (reference sequence). V was cut by 6 bases and J by 2 bases, with 11 bases left in between. This chain's CDR3 is CASSHRAAYNEQFF. The CDR3 DNA reads TGTGCCAGTAGCCACAGGGCAGCCTACAATGAGCAGTTCTTC.

The chain joins TRBV10-3 to TRBJ2-7; 8 nucleotides match TRBD1. After removal of 0 bases from V and 3 bases from J, the junction contained 10 bases not matched to a gene. CDR3 size: 17 residues. Per germline, CDR1 ENHRY and CDR2 SYGVKD. The chain's CDR3 is CAISESDRERLNYEQYF. CDR3 sequence (DNA): TGTGCCATCAGTGAGTCGGACAGGGAGAGGCTGAACTACGAGCAGTACTTC.

The table lists this clone with a count of one. The V call is TRBV7-9, the J call TRBJ1-1; possible D gene TRBD1, 6 bases. V shed 6 bases and J shed 8 bases, with 19 bases lying between them. Germline-derived CDR1 and CDR2 are SEHNR and FQNEAQ (reference sequence). The CDR3 runs 14 residues. CDR3 sequence reads: CASRHTGKSTEAFF. The CDR3 nucleotides are TGTGCCAGCAGACATACAGGGAAATCGACCGAAGCTTTCTTT.

The rearrangement joins TRBV19 to TRBJ1-2, with TRBD1 identical over 7 bases. Trimming cost V 6 bases and J 4 bases; bases outside gene matches: 8. This CDR3 spans 14 amino acids. CDR1 and CDR2 (germline): LNHDA, SQIVND (reference sequence). CDR3 DNA sequence: TGTGCCAGTAGCCGTCCAGACAGGGTCTATGGCTACACCTTC. It specifies CASSRPDRVYGYTF.

The rearrangement uses TRBV11-2 and TRBJ2-2; D gene ambiguous. V lost 4 bases, J lost 6 bases, and 6 bases lay in between. From germline, CDR1 is SGHAT and CDR2 FQNNGV. The CDR3 is 12 amino acids. The CDR3 loop is CASSSISGELFF. The CDR3 DNA follows: TGTGCCAGCAGCTCTATATCCGGGGAGCTGTTTTTT.

The chain couples TRBV3-1 (or the pseudogene TRBV3-2) to TRBJ2-1; 7 bases are shared with TRBD2. V dropped 4 bases and J dropped 7; count of bases not matched to a gene: 10. This CDR3 spans 15 amino acids. From germline, CDR1 is LGHDT and CDR2 YNNKEL (reference sequence). Here the CDR3 DNA reads TGTGCCAGCAGCCCTCGTGCGGGAGTATCGAATGAGCAGTTCTTC. Protein: CASSPRAGVSNEQFF.

This chain uses TRBV3-1 (or the pseudogene TRBV3-2) with TRBJ2-7; perhaps TRBD1 as D (5 bases). The CDR3 spans 12 residues. The germline CDR1 and CDR2 sequences are LGHDT and YNNKEL (reference sequence). The CDR3 here is CASSQERMGPQV. The DNA of the CDR3 is TGTGCCAGCAGCCAAGAGCGGATGGGGCCTCAGGTC.

This clone was picked up a small number of times. The genes are TRBV6-5 and TRBJ1-2; 7 bases are shared with TRBD1. This CDR3 is 14 amino acids long. CDR1 MNHEY and CDR2 SVGAGI come from the germline V gene. J lost 6 bases, V lost 5 bases, and 9 bases had no gene match. DNA for the CDR3: TGTGCCAGCAGTAGGGGCAGGGGGGATGATGGCTACACCTTC. Amino acids: CASSRGRGDDGYTF.

This clone has just a few counts. The CDR3 is CSVVQGAQEKLFF. Written as DNA, the CDR3 is TGCAGCGTTGTGCAGGGGGCGCAGGAAAAACTGTTTTTT. The gene calls are TRBV29-1 and TRBJ1-4; 8 bases line up with TRBD1. This CDR3 region has 13 residues. Germline CDR1 reads SQVTM; CDR2 reads ANQGSEA. V gave up 4 bases and J gave up 8 bases; unmatched junction bases: 6.

V and J are TRBV5-1 and TRBJ2-7; TRBD1 aligns across 9 bases. V shed 3 bases and J 2 bases; nucleotides not matched to a gene: 0. The germline V gene has CDR1 SGHRS and CDR2 YFSETQ. CDR3 length equals 13 residues. The CDR3 here is CASSWTGAYEQYF. For the CDR3, the DNA is TGCGCCAGCAGCTGGACAGGGGCCTACGAGCAGTACTTC.

The chain couples TRBV2 to TRBJ2-7; a weak D match, TRBD1 (6 bases). The CDR3 has 16 residues. Germline V lookup: CDR1 SNHLY, CDR2 FYNNEI. Trimming removed 10 bases from V and 0 bases from J, with 22 bases in between. In nucleotides, the CDR3 is TGTGCCACACGAACGACCGGGACACTAACCTCCTACGAGCAGTACTTC. Amino acid sequence: CATRTTGTLTSYEQYF.

This clone was found a few times. The chain is built from TRBV28 and TRBJ1-1; 7 bases fit TRBD1. The CDR3 spans 13 residues. CDR1 is MDHEN and CDR2 is SYDVKM in the germline V gene. V trimming: 6 bases; J trimming: 2 bases; junction bases outside the gene matches: 3. The DNA for the CDR3 is TGTGCCAGCAGCCCAGGGGGAAACACTGAAGCTTTCTTT. Translating it yields CASSPGGNTEAFF.

The V and J genes are TRBV15 and TRBJ2-1; TRBD1 aligns across 8 bases. With 5 bases clipped from V and 8 bases from J, the junction kept 11 bases outside the gene matches. CDR3 size: 15 residues. Germline CDR1 LNHNV, CDR2 YYDKDF (reference sequence). The CDR3 DNA follows: TGTGCCACCAGCCGGGGACAGGATGGGGTCGATGAGCAGTTCTTC. This gives the protein CATSRGQDGVDEQFF.

The genes are TRBV10-1 and TRBJ1-1; 8 nucleotides agree with TRBD1. The V and J ends lost 4 bases and 5 bases, in that order; junction bases with no gene match: 3. Germline lookup yields CDR1 WNHNN and CDR2 SYGVQD (reference sequence). The CDR3 runs 13 residues. The CDR3 sequence: CASSVGQVTEAFF. CDR3 nucleotide sequence: TGCGCCAGCAGTGTGGGACAGGTAACTGAAGCTTTCTTT.

This clone has just a few counts. This chain connects TRBV7-9 to TRBJ1-2, with a tentative D call TRBD1 (6 bases). The CDR3 loop spans 15 amino acids. The V and J ends lost 1 base and 7 bases respectively, with 16 bases between them. Looked up from germline, CDR1 is SEHNR and CDR2 is FQNEAQ (reference sequence). In DNA form, the CDR3 reads TGTGCCAGCAGCTTAGATCGGGGGGCGTCGTCTGGCTACACCTTC. It codes for CASSLDRGASSGYTF.

The V and J genes are TRBV29-1 and TRBJ2-2, with a possible D match to TRBD2 (6 bases). The CDR3 consists of 13 residues. CDR1 is SQVTM and CDR2 is ANQGSEA in the germline V gene. Trimming stripped 5 bases from V and 5 bases from J, with 12 bases between. The CDR3 spells CSVRRDPTGELFF. DNA of the CDR3: TGCAGCGTTCGGCGGGACCCGACCGGGGAGCTGTTTTTT.